What follows is one TCR beta chain and its context. TCRdb keeps only in-frame clones here, not all; method: immunoSEQ multiplex PCR. The sample contains about 120,000 clones, 70% to 85% of which appear only once. This specimen belongs to a study of blood T cell repertoires in COVID-19. In the study overall: T cells, B-cell-depleted T cells, or PBMCs provided the cDNA or gDNA that served as material.

The CDR3 has 17 amino acids. V lost 1 base, J lost 1 base, and 16 bases lay in between. Germline V CDR1 and CDR2: LNHDA, SQIVND (reference sequence). The source is a man between 65 and 85 years old with active or convalescent COVID-19. The chain links TRBV19 to TRBJ1-1; D unresolved. What was sequenced was peripheral blood. The CDR3 sequence: CASSIASGGLGNTEAFF. As DNA, the CDR3 is TGTGCCAGTAGTATAGCGTCGGGTGGCTTGGGGAACACTGAAGCTTTCTTT. The full variable domain, with the rest looked up from reference TRBV19 and TRBJ1-1, is DGGITQSPKYLFRKEGQNVTLSCEQNLNHDAMYWYRQDPGQGLRLIYYSQIVNDFQKGDIAEGYSVSREKKESFPLTVTSAQKNPTAFYLCASSIASGGLGNTEAFFGQGTRLTVV.